The 17 T cell receptor beta chains given below trace back to one sample, sequenced in a study of neurological immune-mediated disorders. Time point of the sample: longitudinal time-point 3. TCRdb processed the 5' RACE reads anew with MiXCR; each CDR3 protein has one entry. In the table there are about 45,000 distinct CDR3 sequences, approximately 13% of which are singletons. Sequencing used PBMCs. The source of these receptors is a man younger than 45 in good health.

This clonotype was counted ten times or more. The V and J genes are TRBV5-1 and TRBJ2-3, with 8 nucleotides matching TRBD1. Looked up from germline, CDR1 is SGHRS and CDR2 is YFSETQ. This CDR3 has 15 amino acids. J gave up 5 bases and V 1 base, and 6 bases lay outside the gene matches. CDR3 bases: TGCGCCAGCAGCTTGTTCGGACAGGGATTAGATACGCAGTATTTT. Encoded protein: CASSLFGQGLDTQYF.

Ten or more counts support this clonotype. The chain uses TRBV5-1 and TRBJ2-2; D is perhaps TRBD1 or TRBD2 (5 bases each). The germline CDR1 and CDR2 sequences are SGHRS and YFSETQ. This CDR3 region has 16 residues. Between the trimmed V and J ends, which lost 2 bases and 0 bases, there was a span of 11 bases. CDR3 residues: CASSFRDRSNTGELFF. CDR3 bases: TGCGCCAGCAGCTTCCGGGACCGCTCGAACACCGGGGAGCTGTTTTTT.

This clonotype has ten or more counts. For the CDR3, the DNA is TGTGCCAGCAGCTCGGACACACTTAATCAGCCCCAGCATTTT. Protein: CASSSDTLNQPQHF. The chain has TRBV7-9 and TRBJ1-5; D is perhaps TRBD1 (5 bases). The V gene lost 4 bases and the J gene lost 4 bases, with 11 bases spanning the gap. This CDR3 is 14 amino acids long. The germline V gene encodes CDR1 SEHNR and CDR2 FQNEAQ (reference sequence).

This clonotype was observed at least ten times. The chain carries TRBV20-1 and TRBJ2-3; D uncertain. The CDR3 is 13 residues long. Trimming took off 1 base at V and 7 bases at J, with 12 bases between the two ends. The germline CDR1 and CDR2 sequences are DFQATT and SNEGSKA (reference sequence). CDR3 nucleotides: TGCAGTGCTAGAGGGTACATGACGAATACGCAGTATTTT. This gives the protein CSARGYMTNTQYF.

There are many counts of this clonotype. V gene TRBV5-1 combines with J gene TRBJ2-6; possible D gene TRBD1, 6 bases. CDR1 and CDR2 (germline): SGHRS, YFSETQ. The CDR3 totals 15 residues. V was clipped by 4 bases and J by 1 base, with 9 bases between them. CDR3 DNA sequence: TGCGCCAGCAGCCCAGGGGAGTCTGGGGCCAACGTCCTGACTTTC. It is translated as CASSPGESGANVLTF.

Ten or more counts support this clonotype. The V gene is TRBV5-5, the J gene TRBJ2-5, with D tentatively TRBD2 (6 bases). The CDR3 loop spans 12 amino acids. Germline CDR1 reads SGHKS; CDR2 reads YYEKEE (reference sequence). V was pared by 10 bases and J by 1 base, with 11 bases between. This chain's CDR3 is CAGGVGQETQYF. The DNA of the CDR3 is TGTGCCGGAGGGGTGGGCCAAGAGACCCAGTACTTC.

This clonotype was observed at least ten times. The J gene is TRBJ1-2, the V gene TRBV30, with D maybe TRBD1 (5 bases). The length of the CDR3 is 14 residues. V was shortened by 5 bases and J by 0 bases, with 13 bases between the two germline ends. Per germline, CDR1 GTSNPN and CDR2 SVGIG (reference sequence). The CDR3 region is CAWAYRPPNYGYTF. The CDR3 nucleotides read TGTGCCTGGGCTTACAGGCCGCCTAACTATGGCTACACCTTC.

V usage is TRBV5-5 and J usage is TRBJ1-6; no reliable D call. V lost 1 base and J 6 bases, leaving 14 bases between the germline ends. This CDR3 comprises 16 residues. Germline V gene data show CDR1 as SGHKS and CDR2 as YYEKEE (reference sequence). The CDR3 region is CASSLSPGSINSPLHF. The CDR3, as DNA: TGTGCCAGCAGCTTGTCGCCCGGAAGCATTAATTCACCCCTCCACTTT.

About this clonotype: The DNA is omitted, as the CDR3 cannot be located on it reliably, and the CDR3 follows TCRdb's listing. The gene calls are TRBV11-2 and TRBJ2-5; the table's D call of TRBD1 was not tested on the DNA. The CDR3 spans 20 residues, counting both ends. Germline V lookup: CDR1 SGHAT, CDR2 FQNNGV. CDR3 sequence: CASSFYICSAPMGGSETQYF.

This clonotype was seen repeatedly, ten times or more. This chain links TRBV5-6 with TRBJ1-1, with unresolved D. Trimming removed 6 bases from V and 6 bases from J, with 18 bases in between. The CDR3 covers 14 residues. Germline CDR1 reads SGHDT; CDR2 reads YYEEEE. In DNA, the CDR3 is TGTGCCAGCACCGAGGATGGGGTGATGTCTGAAGCTTTCTTT. The encoded protein is CASTEDGVMSEAFF.

This rearrangement joins TRBV7-2 to TRBJ1-4; D possibly corresponds to TRBD1 (6 bases). The ends were cut back, 2 bases at V and 3 bases at J, with 16 bases in the middle. Germline V gives CDR1 SGHTA, CDR2 FQGNSA. This CDR3 contains 17 residues. The CDR3 region is CASSLPLGQTANEKLFF. For the CDR3, the DNA is TGTGCCAGCAGCTTACCCTTAGGACAGACTGCTAATGAAAAACTGTTTTTT.

This clonotype was observed many times. This chain joins TRBV29-1 and TRBJ1-1; the D gene is possibly TRBD1 (5 bases). The CDR3 is 13 amino acids. V was trimmed by 2 bases and J by 6 bases, leaving 13 bases between them. Germline V lookup: CDR1 SQVTM, CDR2 ANQGSEA. The CDR3 nucleotides read TGCAGCGTTGAACCGGGGGGGAGGGCTGAAGCTTTCTTT. Residues: CSVEPGGRAEAFF. The variable domain in full, completed from reference TRBV29-1 and TRBJ1-1, reads SAVISQKPSRDICQRGTSLTIQCQVDSQVTMMFWYRQQPGQSLTLIATANQGSEATYESGFVIDKFPISRPNLTFSTLTVSNMSPEDSSIYLCSVEPGGRAEAFFGQGTRLTVV.

This clonotype was detected ten times or more. The V and J genes are TRBV10-3 and TRBJ1-6; D may be TRBD1 (6 bases). CDR1 is ENHRY and CDR2 is SYGVKD in the germline V gene. The CDR3 is 15 residues long. Trimming cost V 3 bases and J 5 bases, with 11 bases left between them. CDR3 loop: CAISDRTANNSPLHF. CDR3 coding DNA: TGTGCCATCAGTGACCGGACAGCAAATAATTCACCCCTCCACTTT.

In its sample, this clonotype was seen many times. CDR3 nucleotide sequence: TGTGCCAGCAGTGCGGCTTGGGACCTTAATCAGCCCCAGCATTTT. As protein: CASSAAWDLNQPQHF. The V gene is TRBV27, the J gene TRBJ1-5; D is perhaps TRBD1 (5 bases). CDR1 is MNHEY, CDR2 SMNVEV, per germline (reference sequence). Trimming left V 5 bases short and J 4 bases short, with 15 bases between. This CDR3 comprises 15 residues.

This clonotype was counted once. Possible read error: a much larger clone is one base away. This chain uses TRBV20-1 with TRBJ2-7; tentatively, D is TRBD2 (6 bases). With 8 bases removed from V and 2 bases from J, the gap between germline ends came to 13 bases. The germline V gene has CDR1 DFQATT and CDR2 SNEGSKA (reference sequence). CDR3 length: 12 amino acids. The CDR3, as DNA: TGCAGTCCTGGCAGGAGGGCCTACGAGCAGTACTTC. Protein product: CSPGRRAYEQYF.

This clonotype was counted ten times or more. This chain joins TRBV4-2 and TRBJ2-7; D unresolved. V gave up 1 base and J gave up 0 bases, with 13 bases separating them. Germline V gene data show CDR1 as LGHNA and CDR2 as YNFKEQ. CDR3 length: 16 amino acids. CDR3 sequence reads: CASSQGQLADSYEQYF. CDR3 in DNA: TGTGCCAGCAGCCAAGGTCAGCTGGCCGACTCCTACGAGCAGTACTTC.

In regard to this clonotype: The DNA is left out, because the CDR3 cannot be placed on it with certainty; the CDR3 is given as TCRdb lists it. The rearrangement uses TRBV3-1 and TRBJ2-7. Termini included, the CDR3 measures 18 amino acids. Germline CDR1 is LGHDT and CDR2 is YNNKEL (reference sequence). CDR3: CASSIYHCSVDLSAEQYF.